This T cell receptor (beta chain) was recovered during a study of blood T cell repertoires in COVID-19. The germline gives CDR1 MDHEN, CDR2 SYDVKM. V was pared by 8 bases and J by 4 bases, with 8 bases between. The CDR3 sequence is 11 residues long. Per the original methods: Reference gene primer amplification gave nucleated cell count estimates. Clones were sequenced by immunoSEQ multiplex PCR, and TCRdb holds only the in-frame ones, with some missing. V and J calls and clone size follow that table, whereas D and trimming were derived from the DNA. Here the sample spans 150,000 to 200,000 clones, around 80% being singletons.

The V and J genes are TRBV28 and TRBJ1-2, with D tentatively TRBD1 (5 bases). This clonotype was obtained from a man aged 45-65 years who had recovered from COVID-19. Sequencing input: PBMCs or T cells enriched from blood (not recorded which). Written as DNA, the CDR3 is TGTGCCAGCGACAGTCGCTATGGCTACACCTTC. This gives the protein CASDSRYGYTF.